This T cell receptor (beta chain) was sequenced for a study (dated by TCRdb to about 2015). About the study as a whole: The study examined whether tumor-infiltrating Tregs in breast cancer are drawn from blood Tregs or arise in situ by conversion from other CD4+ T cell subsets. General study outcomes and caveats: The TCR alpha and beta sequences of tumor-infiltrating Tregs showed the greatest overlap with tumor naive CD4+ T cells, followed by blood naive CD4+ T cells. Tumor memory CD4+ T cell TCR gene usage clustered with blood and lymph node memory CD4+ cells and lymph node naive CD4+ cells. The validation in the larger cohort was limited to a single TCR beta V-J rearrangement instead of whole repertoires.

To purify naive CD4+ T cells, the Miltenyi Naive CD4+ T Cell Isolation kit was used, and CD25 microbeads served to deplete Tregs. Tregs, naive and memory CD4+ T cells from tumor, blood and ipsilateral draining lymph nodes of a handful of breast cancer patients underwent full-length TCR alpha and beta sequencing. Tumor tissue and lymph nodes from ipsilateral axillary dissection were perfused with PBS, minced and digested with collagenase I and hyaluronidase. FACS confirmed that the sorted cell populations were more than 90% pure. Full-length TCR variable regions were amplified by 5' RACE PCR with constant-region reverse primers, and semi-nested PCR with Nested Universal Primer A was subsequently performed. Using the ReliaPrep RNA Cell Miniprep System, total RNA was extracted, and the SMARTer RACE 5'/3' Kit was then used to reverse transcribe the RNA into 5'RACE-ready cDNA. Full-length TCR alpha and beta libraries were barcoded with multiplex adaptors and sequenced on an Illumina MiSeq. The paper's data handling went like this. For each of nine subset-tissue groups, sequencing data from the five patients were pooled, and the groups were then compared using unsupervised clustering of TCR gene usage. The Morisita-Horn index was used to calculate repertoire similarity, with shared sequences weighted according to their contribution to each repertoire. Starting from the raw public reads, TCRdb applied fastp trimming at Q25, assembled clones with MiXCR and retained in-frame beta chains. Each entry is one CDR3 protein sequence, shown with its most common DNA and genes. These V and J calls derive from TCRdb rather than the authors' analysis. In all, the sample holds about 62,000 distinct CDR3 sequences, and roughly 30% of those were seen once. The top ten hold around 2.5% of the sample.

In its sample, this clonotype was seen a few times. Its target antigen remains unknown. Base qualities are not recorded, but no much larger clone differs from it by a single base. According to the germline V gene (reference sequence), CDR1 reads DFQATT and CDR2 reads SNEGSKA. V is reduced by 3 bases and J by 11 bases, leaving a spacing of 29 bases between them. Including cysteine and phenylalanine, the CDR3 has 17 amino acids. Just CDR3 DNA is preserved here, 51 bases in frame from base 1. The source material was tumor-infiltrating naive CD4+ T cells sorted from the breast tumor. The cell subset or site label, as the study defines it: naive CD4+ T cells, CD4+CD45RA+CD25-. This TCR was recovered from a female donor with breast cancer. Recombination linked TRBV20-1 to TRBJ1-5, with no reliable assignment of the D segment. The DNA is TGCAGTGCTAGCGACCCATATGACACGCACCACGAGTTTGCCCAGCATTTT. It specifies CSASDPYDTHHEFAQHF.